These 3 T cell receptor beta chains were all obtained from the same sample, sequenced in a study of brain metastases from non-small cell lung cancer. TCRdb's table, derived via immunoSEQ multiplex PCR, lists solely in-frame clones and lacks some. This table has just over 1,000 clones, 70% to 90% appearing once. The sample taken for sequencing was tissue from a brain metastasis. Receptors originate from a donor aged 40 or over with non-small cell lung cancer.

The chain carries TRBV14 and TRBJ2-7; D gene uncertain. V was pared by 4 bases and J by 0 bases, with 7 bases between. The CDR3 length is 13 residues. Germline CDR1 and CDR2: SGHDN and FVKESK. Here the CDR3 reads CASSPTFSYEQYF. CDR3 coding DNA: TGTGCCAGCAGCCCCACGTTCTCCTACGAGCAGTACTTC.

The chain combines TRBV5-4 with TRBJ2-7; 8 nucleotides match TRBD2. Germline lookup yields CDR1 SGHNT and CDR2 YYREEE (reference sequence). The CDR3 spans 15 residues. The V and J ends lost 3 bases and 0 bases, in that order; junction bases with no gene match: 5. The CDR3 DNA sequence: TGTGCCAGCAGCTCCAAAGCGGGGGTCTCCTACGAGCAGTACTTC. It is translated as CASSSKAGVSYEQYF.

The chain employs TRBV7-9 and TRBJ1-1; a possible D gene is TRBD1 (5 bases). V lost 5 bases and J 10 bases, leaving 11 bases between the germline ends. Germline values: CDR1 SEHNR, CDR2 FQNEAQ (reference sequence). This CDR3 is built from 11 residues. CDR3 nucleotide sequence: TGTGCCAGCAGCCTCGGACAAGGAGCTTTCTTT. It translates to CASSLGQGAFF.